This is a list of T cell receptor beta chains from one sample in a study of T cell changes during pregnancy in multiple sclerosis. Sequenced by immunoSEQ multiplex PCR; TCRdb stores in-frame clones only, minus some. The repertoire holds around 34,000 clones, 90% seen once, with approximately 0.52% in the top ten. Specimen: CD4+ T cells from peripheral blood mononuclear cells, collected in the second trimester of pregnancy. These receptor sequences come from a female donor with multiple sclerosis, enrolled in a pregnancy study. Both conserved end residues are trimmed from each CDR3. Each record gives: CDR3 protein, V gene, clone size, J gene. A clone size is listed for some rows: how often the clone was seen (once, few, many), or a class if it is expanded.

CDR3aa: ASSPPAGLVYNEQF
v_gene: TRBV18
abundance: -
j_gene: TRBJ2-1

CDR3aa: ASRGTSGGPDEQF
v_gene: TRBV4-2
abundance: -
j_gene: TRBJ2-1

CDR3aa: ASSPDSSYEQY
v_gene: TRBV18
abundance: -
j_gene: TRBJ2-7

CDR3aa: ASRPVGGLTEAF
v_gene: TRBV19
abundance: -
j_gene: TRBJ1-1

CDR3aa: ASGLTGWTEAF
v_gene: TRBV12-5
abundance: -
j_gene: TRBJ1-1

CDR3aa: ASSRDRPNYGYT
v_gene: TRBV28
abundance: -
j_gene: TRBJ1-2

CDR3aa: ASSPGVSYEQY
v_gene: TRBV5-1
abundance: once
j_gene: TRBJ2-7

CDR3aa: ASSLAVAGVIVEAF
v_gene: TRBV5-1
abundance: -
j_gene: TRBJ1-1

CDR3aa: ASSFLEVGTGELF
v_gene: TRBV7-9
abundance: once
j_gene: TRBJ2-2

CDR3aa: ASSFTGTAYGYT
v_gene: TRBV5-4
abundance: -
j_gene: TRBJ1-2

CDR3aa: ASSPRGRRDGYT
v_gene: TRBV9
abundance: few
j_gene: TRBJ1-2

CDR3aa: ASSPMGQNTGELF
v_gene: TRBV7-6
abundance: once
j_gene: TRBJ2-2

CDR3aa: ASSSLADTQY
v_gene: TRBV2
abundance: -
j_gene: TRBJ2-3

CDR3aa: ASSEDRRQGLGANEKLF
v_gene: TRBV6-1
abundance: -
j_gene: TRBJ1-4

CDR3aa: ASSPGQGDEQF
v_gene: TRBV7-3
abundance: -
j_gene: TRBJ2-1

CDR3aa: ASSIGLAVPQETQY
v_gene: TRBV5-1
abundance: -
j_gene: TRBJ2-5

CDR3aa: ASSSRTRTNTGELF
v_gene: TRBV5-4
abundance: once
j_gene: TRBJ2-2

CDR3aa: ASSFGSGTGVDGYT
v_gene: TRBV5-1
abundance: -
j_gene: TRBJ1-2